Shown below are 28 T cell receptor beta chains from a single sample sequenced in a study of beta chain features in type 1 diabetes. Expressed TCRB transcripts were sequenced, since all the RNA that had been isolated was reverse transcribed. Assay: immunoSEQ multiplex PCR; the TCRdb copy retains only in-frame clones and omits some. Of about 150,000 clones listed, 11% are singletons. Input material: central memory CD4+ T cells from blood. Receptor source: a man aged 18 to 35 in good health.

This clone was picked up a small number of times. The chain uses TRBV30 and TRBJ2-5; 10 bases fit TRBD2. V lost 3 bases and J lost 2; bases outside the gene matches: 6. This CDR3 is 15 amino acids long. Germline values: CDR1 GTSNPN, CDR2 SVGIG (reference sequence). CDR3 coding DNA: TGTGCCTGGAGCCCCCAGCGGGGGGGTCAAGAGACCCAGTACTTC. Encoded protein: CAWSPQRGGQETQYF.

The chain links TRBV6-5 to TRBJ2-4; no clear D gene. V dropped 0 bases and J dropped 0 bases, with 9 bases sitting between them. The V gene's germline CDR1 is MNHEY and CDR2 SVGAGI. This CDR3 comprises 16 residues. CDR3 amino acids: CASSYSLNKAKNIQYF. CDR3 nucleotide sequence: TGTGCCAGCAGTTACTCACTTAATAAAGCCAAAAACATTCAGTACTTC.

The chain carries TRBV28 and TRBJ1-5; no reliable D call. CDR3 length: 13 amino acids. Trimming stripped 3 bases from V and 3 bases from J, with 6 bases between. Germline lookup yields CDR1 MDHEN and CDR2 SYDVKM. The CDR3 DNA reads TGTGCCAGCAGTTTGGTTCCCAATCAGCCCCAGCATTTT. Protein sequence: CASSLVPNQPQHF.

V is TRBV30 and J is TRBJ1-2; D is undetermined. Germline-derived CDR1 and CDR2 are GTSNPN and SVGIG (reference sequence). V lost 0 bases, J lost 2 bases, and 13 bases lay in between. This CDR3 has 15 amino acids. The CDR3 reads CAWSVRSLGNYGYTF. CDR3 nucleotides: TGTGCCTGGAGTGTACGAAGTTTGGGGAACTATGGCTACACCTTC.

The chain's CDR3 is CASSLGSSADQETQYF. As DNA, the CDR3 is TGTGCCAGCAGCTTAGGGTCTAGCGCAGACCAAGAGACCCAGTACTTC. The chain carries TRBV7-9 and TRBJ2-5; perhaps TRBD2 as D (6 bases). V was trimmed by 1 base and J by 0 bases, leaving 12 bases between them. Looked up from germline, CDR1 is SEHNR and CDR2 is FQNEAQ (reference sequence). The length of the CDR3 is 16 residues.

This clone was found a few times. V usage is TRBV19 and J usage is TRBJ2-1, with 8 bases aligning to TRBD2. Looked up from germline, CDR1 is LNHDA and CDR2 is SQIVND (reference sequence). The CDR3 is 14 residues long. With 4 bases clipped from V and 12 bases from J, the junction kept 11 bases outside the gene matches. In DNA form, the CDR3 reads TGTGCCAGTAGTAGTACAGCGGGAGAAGCTGGGCAGTTCTTC. Translation gives CASSSTAGEAGQFF.

The V gene is TRBV5-8, the J gene TRBJ2-3; the match to TRBD2 covers 9 bases. Germline V gene sequence: CDR1 SGHTS, CDR2 YDEGEE. With V trimmed by 2 bases and J by 0 bases, 7 bases remained unmatched. CDR3 length: 17 amino acids. The CDR3 coding sequence is TGTGCCAGCAGCTTTAGCGGGAGCACCTCTAGCACAGATACGCAGTATTTT. Translated, it gives CASSFSGSTSSTDTQYF.

This clone was recorded a few times. The rearrangement joins TRBV6-1 to TRBJ2-6, with unresolved D. Germline values: CDR1 MNHNS, CDR2 SASEGT. This CDR3 region has 16 residues. Trimming shortened V by 4 bases and J by 3 bases, and 13 bases separated the two germline ends. The CDR3 DNA reads TGTGCCAGCAGTGCCACAGCACAATTTGGGGCCAACGTCCTGACTTTC. Its protein product is CASSATAQFGANVLTF.

This clone was found many times. The rearrangement joins TRBV2 to TRBJ2-1; D gene uncertain. CDR3 length: 11 residues. Germline CDR1 SNHLY, CDR2 FYNNEI. The V end was cut by 3 bases, the J end by 9 bases, with 6 bases between. The CDR3 sequence is CASSEWSEQFF. CDR3 DNA sequence: TGTGCCAGCAGTGAGTGGTCTGAGCAGTTCTTC. The variable domain in full, completed from reference TRBV2 and TRBJ2-1, reads EPEVTQTPSHQVTQMGQEVILRCVPISNHLYFYWYRQILGQKVEFLVSFYNNEISEKSEIFDDQFSVERPDGSNFTLKIRSTKLEDSAMYFCASSEWSEQFFGPGTRLTVL.

This clone turned up a few times. This chain joins TRBV7-3 and TRBJ2-1, with D tentatively TRBD2 (6 bases). V shed 5 bases and J shed 5 bases, with 16 bases lying between them. The CDR3 spans 15 residues. Germline-derived CDR1 and CDR2 are SGHTA and FQGTGA. The DNA for the CDR3 is TGTGCCAGCAGCCCCTTCCAGCGGGTGAACAATGAGCAGTTCTTC. It translates to CASSPFQRVNNEQFF.

The V and J genes are TRBV7-2 and TRBJ2-4; 10 nucleotides match TRBD2. The V gene's germline CDR1 is SGHTA and CDR2 FQGNSA. With V trimmed by 4 bases and J by 0 bases, 9 bases remained unmatched. This CDR3 contains 18 residues. The CDR3 loop is CASSWRLAGDLAKNIQYF. The CDR3, as DNA: TGTGCCAGCAGCTGGCGACTAGCGGGCGACCTAGCCAAAAACATTCAGTACTTC.

This clone was seen more than once but under ten times. A much bigger clone sits one base away, suggesting this may be a read error. The rearrangement uses TRBV28 and TRBJ2-1; the D is unclear. Trimming took off 5 bases at V and 4 bases at J, with 9 bases between the two ends. The length of the CDR3 is 13 residues. Germline loops: CDR1 MDHEN, CDR2 SYDVKM. CDR3 in amino acids: CASSDSDYNEQFF. The CDR3 DNA is TGTGCCAGCAGTGACTCTGATTACAATGAGCAGTTCTTC.

The table lists this clone with a few counts. This chain joins TRBV7-9 and TRBJ1-2; D is unresolved. V lost 2 bases and J lost 2, with 9 bases in between. This CDR3 spans 14 amino acids. Germline CDR1 is SEHNR and CDR2 is FQNEAQ (reference sequence). The CDR3 spells CASSLFTANYGYTF. The CDR3, as DNA: TGTGCCAGCAGCTTATTTACCGCCAACTATGGCTACACCTTC.

This clone was counted between two and nine times. The rearrangement joins TRBV29-1 to TRBJ2-5; tentative D call: TRBD1 (6 bases). Germline V lookup: CDR1 SQVTM, CDR2 ANQGSEA. The CDR3 spans 14 residues. Trimming cost V 5 bases and J 7 bases, with 20 bases left between them. The chain's CDR3 is CSVSSGTTDGTQYF. Written as DNA, the CDR3 is TGCAGCGTTTCCTCGGGGACAACTGATGGGACCCAGTACTTC.

The rearrangement links TRBV7-2 to TRBJ2-7, with TRBD2 identical over 14 bases. V lost 5 bases to trimming and J lost 6 bases; unmatched junction nucleotides: 12. The germline CDR1 and CDR2 sequences are SGHTA and FQGNSA. The CDR3 loop spans 17 amino acids. The CDR3, as DNA: TGTGCCAGCAGCCAAGGGACTAGCGGGGGCCTTAGATCCGAGCAGTACTTC. This encodes CASSQGTSGGLRSEQYF.

This clone was recorded many times. This sequence joins TRBV7-9 and TRBJ1-6; TRBD1 agrees at 8 bases. Unmatched junction bases numbered 7, after V lost 5 bases and J lost 10 bases. The germline CDR1 and CDR2 sequences are SEHNR and FQNEAQ (reference sequence). The CDR3 covers 14 residues. The chain's CDR3 is CASSQDRVTSPLHF. The CDR3 coding sequence is TGTGCCAGCAGCCAGGACAGGGTTACATCACCCCTCCACTTT.

This clone was seen only a few times. The chain recombines TRBV29-1 with TRBJ1-4; unclear D gene. The CDR3 covers 13 residues. Trimming removed 2 bases from V and 8 bases from J, with 12 bases in between. Germline V gives CDR1 SQVTM, CDR2 ANQGSEA. The CDR3 DNA sequence: TGCAGCGTTGAATACGGAAGAGGGGAAAAACTGTTTTTT. Encoded protein: CSVEYGRGEKLFF.

This chain links TRBV4-1 with TRBJ2-7; 11 positions agree with TRBD2. The CDR3 length is 15 residues. In germline, CDR1 is MGHRA, CDR2 YSYEKL. With V trimmed by 2 bases and J by 4 bases, 4 bases remained unmatched. The CDR3 here is CASSQPGLADYEQYF. The CDR3 DNA reads as TGCGCCAGCAGCCAACCGGGACTAGCGGATTACGAGCAGTACTTC.

This clone has a handful of counts. This sequence joins TRBV28 and TRBJ2-7; unclear D gene. Germline V gene sequence: CDR1 MDHEN, CDR2 SYDVKM. This CDR3 has 12 amino acids. The V end lost 3 bases, the J end lost 2 bases, and 5 bases lay between the germline ends. In DNA, the CDR3 is TGTGCCAGCAGTTTGTCCGCCTACGAGCAGTACTTC. Protein product: CASSLSAYEQYF.

The CDR3 sequence is CASSLSPGANVLTF. The CDR3 DNA reads TGTGCCAGCAGCTTATCTCCTGGGGCCAACGTCCTGACTTTC. The chain joins TRBV7-2 to TRBJ2-6; D is unresolved. V dropped 2 bases and J dropped 2 bases, with 4 bases sitting between them. Per the germline V gene, CDR1 is SGHTA and CDR2 is FQGNSA. The CDR3 is 14 amino acids.

This clone has only a few counts. The V gene is TRBV5-1, the J gene TRBJ2-5, with TRBD2 as a possible D gene (5 bases). The V and J ends lost 4 bases and 2 bases respectively, with 9 bases between them. The germline V gene has CDR1 SGHRS and CDR2 YFSETQ. CDR3 length: 13 residues. CDR3 protein: CASSKRIQETQYF. The CDR3 DNA reads as TGCGCCAGCAGCAAGCGGATTCAAGAGACCCAGTACTTC.

V usage is TRBV18 and J usage is TRBJ2-5, with 7 nucleotides matching TRBD2. The junction had 9 bases not matched to a gene; V was cut back by 3 bases and J by 5 bases. CDR1 KGHSH and CDR2 LQKENI come from the germline V gene. This CDR3 spans 15 amino acids. The CDR3 is CASSPRTGREETQYF. CDR3 DNA: TGTGCCAGCTCACCCAGGACGGGGAGGGAGGAGACCCAGTACTTC.

The chain links TRBV12-2 to TRBJ2-7; the table's D call of TRBD2 was not tested on the DNA. TRBV12-2 has pseudogene status. This CDR3 contains 16 residues. The CDR3 nucleotides are TGTGCAAGTCGCTCCGCCTTGGGGGGGGCGTCCTACGAGCAGTACTTC. Protein product: CASRSALGGASYEQYF.

This clone occurred a few times. This sequence joins TRBV30 and TRBJ1-1; D remains unclear. Germline values: CDR1 GTSNPN, CDR2 SVGIG (reference sequence). With 0 bases removed from V and 3 bases from J, the gap between germline ends came to 8 bases. CDR3 length: 13 residues. The CDR3 is CAWSVGGYTEAFF. For the CDR3, the DNA is TGTGCCTGGAGTGTGGGCGGTTACACTGAAGCTTTCTTT.

The gene calls are TRBV19 and TRBJ2-5; 7 bases fit TRBD1. Per germline, CDR1 LNHDA and CDR2 SQIVND (reference sequence). V lost 3 bases and J lost 5; bases outside the gene matches: 9. The CDR3 has 15 amino acids. The CDR3 region has the DNA TGTGCCAGTAGTATTAAGGGGACAGCACTGGAGACCCAGTACTTC. Amino acids: CASSIKGTALETQYF.

This clone was seen only a few times. This sequence joins TRBV19 and TRBJ2-7; 10 bases agree with TRBD2. V lost 1 base and J lost 3; bases outside the gene matches: 9. The CDR3 extends over 17 amino acids. The V gene's germline CDR1 is LNHDA and CDR2 SQIVND (reference sequence). CDR3 bases: TGTGCCAGTAGTATAGGTTCTAGCGGGGGCCTCATCTACGAGCAGTACTTC. Translated: CASSIGSSGGLIYEQYF.

This clone showed up just a few times. The chain uses TRBV7-2 and TRBJ2-3, with TRBD2 matching 7 bases. V gave up 1 base and J gave up 0 bases; unmatched junction bases: 4. The length of the CDR3 is 16 residues. The germline V gene has CDR1 SGHTA and CDR2 FQGNSA. CDR3 sequence reads: CASSLVSGASTDTQYF. The CDR3 DNA reads TGTGCCAGCAGCTTAGTGAGCGGGGCTAGCACAGATACGCAGTATTTT. The variable domain in full, completed from reference TRBV7-2 and TRBJ2-3, reads GAGVSQSPSNKVTEKGKDVELRCDPISGHTALYWYRQSLGQGLEFLIYFQGNSAPDKSGLPSDRFSAERTGGSVSTLTIQRTQQEDSAVYLCASSLVSGASTDTQYFGPGTRLTVL.

The V call is TRBV28, the J call TRBJ2-1, with 7 positions matching TRBD2. V lost 2 bases, J lost 1 base, and 5 bases stayed unmatched. In germline, CDR1 is MDHEN, CDR2 SYDVKM. The CDR3 consists of 16 residues. CDR3 amino acids: CASSLGGLGSYNEQFF. The DNA of the CDR3 is TGTGCCAGCAGTTTAGGCGGACTAGGATCCTACAATGAGCAGTTCTTC.